The entry below describes one T cell receptor beta chain. The antigen remains undetermined. The repertoire was sequenced with immunoSEQ multiplex PCR; TCRdb's copy has only in-frame clones and lacks some. The table lists 95,000 to 150,000 clones, 85% to 90% of them singletons. The sample originates from a study of T cell responses to AZD1222 COVID-19 vaccine. Study-level background: Second-dose timings of about 4 or about 12 weeks were pooled. Findings and caveats of the study: Every sample of the repertoires postdated the peak T cell response. Baseline seropositivity occurred in only a handful of AZD1222 recipients.

The germline V gene has CDR1 MNHEY and CDR2 SVGEGT. This CDR3 has 14 residues. The V end was cut by 0 bases, the J end by 7 bases, with 10 bases between. The material was peripheral blood, obtained on day 0 of AZD1222 vaccination. The source of this sequence is an adult in good health. The J gene is TRBJ1-5, the V gene TRBV6-2 or TRBV6-3, with D perhaps matching TRBD1 (5 bases). CDR3 sequence reads: CASSYSGVGQPQHF. CDR3 bases: TGTGCCAGCAGTTACTCAGGGGTAGGACAGCCCCAGCATTTT.